The 13 T cell receptor beta chains below come from one sample, sequenced in a study of T cell responses to AZD1222 COVID-19 vaccine (dated by TCRdb to the early 2020s). According to the study, the label for this sample's time point signals: about 28 days (+/-7) after the second vaccine dose. Receptor libraries were prepared by the immunoSEQ multiplex PCR assay. TCRdb mirrors the immuneACCESS table, restricted to in-frame sequences. Some clones are absent from its copies; in checked studies, under half trace to an unresolved V gene, and the reason for the others is unknown. Within this sample are more than 50,000 clones, with over 80% of them counted one time only. The leading ten clones occupy approximately 2.6% of the sample. The starting material was peripheral blood, obtained 28 days after the second AZD1222 dose. These receptors were obtained from an adult who received the AZD1222 COVID-19 vaccine.

This chain joins TRBV24-1 and TRBJ1-5; the D is unclear. The CDR3 spans 16 residues. V lost 2 bases, J lost 2 bases, and 12 bases lay in between. Per germline, CDR1 KGHDR and CDR2 SFDVKD. CDR3 DNA sequence: TGTGCCACCAGTGATTCGGTGAAGGGTGGCAATCAGCCCCAGCATTTT. This encodes CATSDSVKGGNQPQHF.

The chain couples TRBV28 to TRBJ2-6; 9 positions agree with TRBD1. This CDR3 is 18 amino acids long. Germline V CDR1 and CDR2: MDHEN, SYDVKM. With V trimmed by 7 bases and J by 2 bases, 12 bases remained unmatched. In DNA form, the CDR3 reads TGTGCCAGCATTGACCTTGGACAGGGGACCCCTGGGGCCAACGTCCTGACTTTC. Its translation is CASIDLGQGTPGANVLTF.

This chain joins TRBV7-9 and TRBJ2-2, with no clear D. CDR1 SEHNR and CDR2 FQNEAQ come from the germline V gene (reference sequence). This CDR3 contains 16 residues. The germline V and J ends were trimmed by 3 bases and 1 base, with 12 bases remaining between them. The CDR3 loop reads CASSFGSSRNTGELFF. In DNA form, the CDR3 reads TGTGCCAGCAGCTTCGGTTCCAGCAGGAACACCGGGGAGCTGTTTTTT.

The rearrangement uses TRBV24-1 and TRBJ1-1, with D possibly TRBD1 on 5 matching bases. This CDR3 contains 14 residues. Germline CDR1 and CDR2: KGHDR and SFDVKD. V was trimmed by 3 bases and J by 4 bases, leaving 11 bases between them. CDR3 bases: TGTGCCACCAGTGATCCCACGGGGGGCACTGAAGCTTTCTTT. It translates to CATSDPTGGTEAFF.

V is TRBV19 and J is TRBJ1-2, with 9 bases identical to TRBD1. The germline CDR1 and CDR2 sequences are LNHDA and SQIVND (reference sequence). CDR3 length: 15 residues. V was clipped by 1 base and J by 4 bases; unmatched bases: 4. The CDR3 loop is CASSIVDRGIYGYTF. The CDR3 nucleotides are TGTGCCAGTAGTATAGTCGACAGGGGGATCTATGGCTACACCTTC.

V is TRBV7-9 and J is TRBJ1-2, with TRBD1 as a possible D gene (6 bases). V shed 5 bases and J shed 7 bases, with 11 bases lying between them. Germline-derived CDR1 and CDR2 are SEHNR and FQNEAQ (reference sequence). This CDR3 contains 12 residues. This CDR3 is CASSLTGFGYTF. As DNA, the CDR3 is TGTGCCAGCAGCCTTACAGGGTTTGGCTACACCTTC.

The CDR3, as DNA: TGTGCCAGCAGTTTATCGAGGGGGACACTTCAAGGCACCGGGGAGCTGTTTTTT. Translation: CASSLSRGTLQGTGELFF. The V gene is TRBV27, the J gene TRBJ2-2; perhaps TRBD1 as D (6 bases). V was cut by 0 bases and J by 4 bases, with 18 bases left in between. Germline assignment: CDR1 MNHEY and CDR2 SMNVEV (reference sequence). The CDR3 consists of 18 residues.

V and J are TRBV28 and TRBJ1-2; TRBD1 agrees at 11 bases. This CDR3 is built from 16 residues. The V gene's germline CDR1 is MDHEN and CDR2 SYDVKM. V was pared by 6 bases and J by 3 bases, with 9 bases of the junction left unmatched. The CDR3 spells CASRSRTGGADYGYTF. CDR3 DNA: TGTGCCAGCAGATCCCGGACAGGGGGCGCAGACTATGGCTACACCTTC.

This chain uses TRBV11-3 with TRBJ2-6; 7 bases align to TRBD1. With 4 bases clipped from V and 0 bases from J, the junction kept 6 bases outside the gene matches. Germline V gives CDR1 SGHNT, CDR2 YENEEA. CDR3 length: 17 residues. CDR3 bases: TGTGCCAGCAGCTCTATCGGGACAGCCTCTGGGGCCAACGTCCTGACTTTC. Its protein is CASSSIGTASGANVLTF. Full variable domain (missing parts from reference TRBV11-3 and TRBJ2-6): EAGVVQSPRYKIIEKKQPVAFWCNPISGHNTLYWYLQNLGQGPELLIRYENEEAVDDSQLPKDRFSAERLKGVDSTLKIQPAELGDSAVYLCASSSIGTASGANVLTFGAGSRLTVL.

This chain connects TRBV30 to TRBJ1-6; D not resolved. CDR1 and CDR2 from the germline V gene are GTSNPN and SVGIG (reference sequence). The V end lost 2 bases, the J end lost 7 bases, and 12 bases lay between the germline ends. CDR3 length equals 14 residues. The CDR3 sequence is CAWSFETRNSPLHF. As DNA, the CDR3 is TGTGCCTGGAGTTTTGAGACGCGGAATTCACCCCTCCACTTT. The full variable domain, rest sourced from reference TRBV30 and TRBJ1-6, is SQTIHQWPATLVQPVGSPLSLECTVEGTSNPNLYWYRQAAGRGLQLLFYSVGIGQISSEVPQNLSASRPQDRQFILSSKKLLLSDSGFYLCAWSFETRNSPLHFGNGTRLTVT.

The V gene is TRBV6-5, the J gene TRBJ2-2, with a tentative D call TRBD2 (6 bases). Germline CDR1 and CDR2: MNHEY and SVGAGI. V was clipped by 5 bases and J by 7 bases, with 17 bases between them. This CDR3 contains 15 residues. The CDR3 DNA reads as TGTGCCAGCAGTCCCCCGGGGCTAGCGCGCGGGGAGCTGTTTTTT. It codes for CASSPPGLARGELFF.

This chain links TRBV5-1 with TRBJ2-5, with a weak D call TRBD2 (6 bases). The CDR3 totals 16 residues. V gave up 0 bases and J gave up 1 base, with 13 bases separating them. Germline assignment: CDR1 SGHRS and CDR2 YFSETQ. CDR3 protein: CASSLAGLGGQETQYF. CDR3 coding DNA: TGCGCCAGCAGCTTGGCCGGTTTGGGGGGCCAAGAGACCCAGTACTTC.

CDR3 amino acids: CASSQDITRGFGYEQYF. The CDR3, as DNA: TGTGCCAGCAGCCAAGATATAACGCGGGGATTTGGGTACGAGCAGTACTTC. V is TRBV4-2 and J is TRBJ2-7; D is possibly TRBD2 (6 bases). Deletions cut 0 bases from V and 4 bases from J, with 19 bases between. The CDR3 extends over 17 amino acids. Germline lookup yields CDR1 LGHNA and CDR2 YNFKEQ.